These 29 T cell receptor beta chains were sequenced from one sample in a study of OX40 agonist ivuxolimab in advanced cancers. Repertoires were generated with immunoSEQ multiplex PCR, while TCRdb's copy carries only in-frame clones and drops some. The table shows approximately 30,000 clones, with roughly 80% occurring only once. Sequencing used CD4+ or CD8+ T cells sorted from blood, obtained in a trial of the OX40 agonist ivuxolimab. These receptors all stem from an adult with an advanced solid tumor such as melanoma, head and neck, liver or kidney cancer.

This chain uses TRBV4-1 with TRBJ2-5; TRBD1 might be the D (5 bases). From germline, CDR1 is MGHRA and CDR2 YSYEKL. The CDR3 extends over 14 amino acids. Trimming cost V 0 bases and J 5 bases, with 10 bases left between them. In nucleotides, the CDR3 is TGCGCCAGCAGCCAAGATACAGGATACGAGACCCAGTACTTC. Its protein product is CASSQDTGYETQYF.

This rearrangement joins TRBV7-6 to TRBJ1-4, with 11 bases lining up with TRBD1. The CDR3 has 19 residues. Germline V CDR1 and CDR2: SGHVS, FNYEAQ. Trimming removed 2 bases from V and 1 base from J; junction bases left unmatched: 9. The CDR3 spells CASSLLGTGGVGTNEKLFF. The CDR3 DNA reads as TGTGCCAGCAGCTTACTCGGGACAGGGGGAGTTGGAACTAATGAAAAACTGTTTTTT. Looking up the rest from reference TRBV7-6 and TRBJ1-4 gives the full variable domain: GAGVSQSPRYKVTKRGQDVALRCDPISGHVSLYWYRQALGQGPEFLTYFNYEAQQDKSGLPNDRFSAERPEGSISTLTIQRTEQRDSAMYRCASSLLGTGGVGTNEKLFFGSGTQLSVL.

V usage is TRBV6-5 and J usage is TRBJ1-1; D is possibly TRBD1 (6 bases). CDR1 and CDR2 from the germline V gene are MNHEY and SVGAGI. The CDR3 loop spans 14 amino acids. With 0 bases removed from V and 4 bases from J, the gap between germline ends came to 9 bases. In DNA form, the CDR3 reads TGTGCCAGCAGTTACTCGGGGGGGCGCACTGAAGCTTTCTTT. As protein: CASSYSGGRTEAFF.

The chain combines TRBV27 with TRBJ1-2; the D gene is possibly TRBD1 (6 bases). CDR1 is MNHEY and CDR2 is SMNVEV in the germline V gene (reference sequence). The CDR3 sequence is 14 residues long. V lost 3 bases and J 1 base, leaving 9 bases between the germline ends. The CDR3 reads CASSLWGHNYGYTF. The DNA of the CDR3 is TGTGCCAGCAGTTTGTGGGGGCATAACTATGGCTACACCTTC.

The rearrangement links TRBV28 to TRBJ1-3; TRBD1 might be the D (6 bases). CDR1 MDHEN and CDR2 SYDVKM come from the germline V gene. This CDR3 has 15 residues. The V end lost 5 bases, the J end lost 4 bases, and 15 bases lay between the germline ends. CDR3 sequence (DNA): TGTGCCAGCAGTCCAAGGATTACAGGGGGAAACACCATATATTTT. It codes for CASSPRITGGNTIYF.

V usage is TRBV9 and J usage is TRBJ2-2; possibly TRBD1 for D (6 bases). The V end lost 7 bases, the J end lost 7 bases, and 17 bases lay between the germline ends. CDR1 is SGDLS and CDR2 is YYNGEE in the germline V gene. The CDR3 sequence is 14 residues long. In nucleotides, the CDR3 is TGTGCCAGCTCCCCTACAGGGTCTCACGGGGAGCTGTTTTTT. This gives the protein CASSPTGSHGELFF.

The chain links TRBV11-2 to TRBJ2-7; a possible D gene is TRBD1 (5 bases). Trimming took off 5 bases at V and 5 bases at J, with 16 bases between the two ends. Germline CDR1 SGHAT, CDR2 FQNNGV. This CDR3 region has 14 residues. The CDR3 DNA is TGTGCCAGCAGCCTAACAGGTCCCCTTCACGAGCAGTACTTC. Translated, it gives CASSLTGPLHEQYF.

J is TRBJ2-3 and V is TRBV7-8; D possibly corresponds to TRBD2 (5 bases). The germline V and J ends were trimmed by 3 bases and 3 bases, with 7 bases remaining between them. The CDR3 sequence is 13 residues long. CDR1 SGHVS and CDR2 FQNEAQ come from the germline V gene. CDR3 in amino acids: CASSFGSTDTQYF. CDR3 DNA sequence: TGTGCCAGCAGCTTTGGGAGTACAGATACGCAGTATTTT. Supplemented by reference TRBV7-8 and TRBJ2-3, the full variable domain reads GAGVSQSPRYKVAKRGQDVALRCDPISGHVSLFWYQQALGQGPEFLTYFQNEAQLDKSGLPSDRFFAERPEGSVSTLKIQRTQQEDSAVYLCASSFGSTDTQYFGPGTRLTVL.

The CDR3 bases are TGTGCCAGCAGTTCTTTATCCAATCGTGAGCAGTTCTTC. It encodes CASSSLSNREQFF. The chain joins TRBV28 to TRBJ2-1, with D uncertain. Germline-derived CDR1 and CDR2 are MDHEN and SYDVKM. The length of the CDR3 is 13 residues. V was shortened by 4 bases and J by 9 bases, with 13 bases between the two germline ends.

This chain joins TRBV6-1 and TRBJ1-6; perhaps TRBD1 as D (5 bases). Germline CDR1 and CDR2: MNHNS and SASEGT. Between the trimmed V and J ends, which lost 3 bases and 8 bases, there was a span of 17 bases. The CDR3 length is 16 residues. The DNA of the CDR3 is TGTGCCAGCAGTGATTGGGGGGGGGACCTATATTCACCCCTCCACTTT. Its protein is CASSDWGGDLYSPLHF.

The genes are TRBV9 and TRBJ1-1; D perhaps matches TRBD1 (6 bases). The germline gives CDR1 SGDLS, CDR2 YYNGEE. The CDR3 covers 15 residues. V was pared by 4 bases and J by 0 bases, with 13 bases between. Written as DNA, the CDR3 is TGTGCCAGCAGCACCAACAGGGATATGAACACTGAAGCTTTCTTT. It codes for CASSTNRDMNTEAFF.

The chain uses TRBV7-2 and TRBJ2-5; no clear D gene. The J call may be in error: the DNA end matches TRBJ2-7 better. Germline values: CDR1 SGHTA, CDR2 FQGNSA. The CDR3 covers 12 residues. In DNA, the CDR3 is TGTGCCAGCAGCTTCGTTCCCTACGAGCAGTACTTC. Its protein is CASSFVPYEQYF.

This clone was observed a handful of times. The chain has TRBV15 and TRBJ2-5; D gene unclear. Trimming removed 0 bases at V and 5 bases at J, with 16 bases between. The CDR3 loop spans 16 amino acids. Germline lookup yields CDR1 LNHNV and CDR2 YYDKDF (reference sequence). As DNA, the CDR3 is TGTGCCACCAGCAGAGATAGTGAAGTTCCGAGGGAGACCCAGTACTTC. Protein product: CATSRDSEVPRETQYF.

The table lists this clone with a count of one. The chain couples TRBV7-9 to TRBJ2-1, with 11 bases identical to TRBD2. Germline CDR1 reads SEHNR; CDR2 reads FQNEAQ (reference sequence). V gave up 4 bases and J gave up 4 bases; unmatched junction bases: 3. CDR3 length: 15 amino acids. Here the CDR3 DNA reads TGTGCCAGCAGCTCGGGACTAGCGGAATACAATGAGCAGTTCTTC. This sequence encodes CASSSGLAEYNEQFF.

This chain links TRBV29-1 with TRBJ1-2; 9 bases align to TRBD1. The CDR3 is made up of 14 amino acids. Germline values: CDR1 SQVTM, CDR2 ANQGSEA. Trimming cost V 3 bases and J 7 bases; bases outside gene matches: 9. CDR3 bases: TGCAGCGTTGACCCATCACAGGGGGCGAGTGGCTACACCTTC. As protein: CSVDPSQGASGYTF.

This clone was observed once. V usage is TRBV9 and J usage is TRBJ2-7, with 10 bases lining up with TRBD1. Germline V lookup: CDR1 SGDLS, CDR2 YYNGEE. The CDR3 spans 13 residues. With 2 bases clipped from V and 7 bases from J, the junction kept 3 bases outside the gene matches. The CDR3 reads CASSVGTGDEQYF. In DNA form, the CDR3 reads TGTGCCAGCAGCGTTGGGACAGGGGATGAGCAGTACTTC.

The gene calls are TRBV28 and TRBJ2-1; no definite D call. Trimming took off 3 bases at V and 0 bases at J, with 9 bases between the two ends. Germline assignment: CDR1 MDHEN and CDR2 SYDVKM. The CDR3 has 15 residues. The CDR3 is CASSFLASSYNEQFF. CDR3 in DNA: TGTGCCAGCAGTTTCTTGGCCAGCTCCTACAATGAGCAGTTCTTC. Variable domain in full (rest from reference TRBV28 and TRBJ2-1): DVKVTQSSRYLVKRTGEKVFLECVQDMDHENMFWYRQDPGLGLRLIYFSYDVKMKEKGDIPEGYSVSREKKERFSLILESASTNQTSMYLCASSFLASSYNEQFFGPGTRLTVL.

The chain joins TRBV4-3 to TRBJ2-5; possibly TRBD1 or TRBD2 for D (5 bases each). The end of the DNA aligns better with TRBJ2-7, so the J call may be wrong. The length of the CDR3 is 14 residues. The germline V gene encodes CDR1 LGHNA and CDR2 YSLEER. CDR3 DNA sequence: TGCGCCAGCAGTCGAGGGCAGGGAAGGTACGAGCAGTACTTC. Amino acids: CASSRGQGRYEQYF.

The gene calls are TRBV28 and TRBJ2-5; 8 nucleotides line up with TRBD2. This CDR3 has 14 amino acids. From germline, CDR1 is MDHEN and CDR2 SYDVKM. With 6 bases clipped from V and 4 bases from J, the junction kept 7 bases outside the gene matches. The CDR3 nucleotides are TGTGCCAGCAGCCTGGGACTAGGAGTAGAGACCCAGTACTTC. The encoded protein is CASSLGLGVETQYF.

The V gene is TRBV6-5, the J gene TRBJ2-5; 8 bases map to TRBD2. V lost 5 bases and J lost 3; bases outside the gene matches: 5. Germline CDR1 and CDR2: MNHEY and SVGAGI. This CDR3 comprises 14 residues. The CDR3: CASSPVSGKETQYF. CDR3 in DNA: TGTGCCAGCAGTCCAGTTAGCGGGAAAGAGACCCAGTACTTC.

In the case of this clone: Other DNA sequences within the sample encode an identical CDR3. The V gene is TRBV5-6, the J gene TRBJ2-1; 8 nucleotides line up with TRBD1. Germline V gives CDR1 SGHDT, CDR2 YYEEEE. The trim removed 4 bases at V and 4 bases at J, leaving 4 bases unmatched. The length of the CDR3 is 14 residues. The CDR3 loop is CASSLGTGYNEQFF. CDR3 coding DNA: TGTGCCAGCAGCCTGGGGACAGGTTACAATGAGCAGTTCTTC.

The chain has TRBV7-3 and TRBJ1-1; weak D call: TRBD1 (6 bases). CDR3 length equals 18 residues. Trimming left V 0 bases short and J 9 bases short, with 26 bases between. Germline CDR1 and CDR2: SGHTA and FQGTGA. The CDR3 is CASSLTPGPVVGARKAFF. DNA of the CDR3: TGTGCCAGCAGCTTAACCCCAGGGCCGGTCGTGGGGGCGAGAAAAGCTTTCTTT.

This clone has a handful of counts. The chain employs TRBV4-1 and TRBJ2-7; unclear D gene. V lost 3 bases and J 0 bases, leaving 6 bases between the germline ends. Germline loops: CDR1 MGHRA, CDR2 YSYEKL. This CDR3 has 13 amino acids. The CDR3 coding sequence is TGCGCCAGCAGCCAGTCCCACTCCTACGAGCAGTACTTC. This gives the protein CASSQSHSYEQYF.

CDR3 nucleotide sequence: TGTGCCAGCAGCTTTGGGGGAGGGGCCTACACTGAAGCTTTCTTT. As protein: CASSFGGGAYTEAFF. The rearrangement uses TRBV7-9 and TRBJ1-1, with D maybe TRBD1 (5 bases). The V gene lost 3 bases and the J gene lost 3 bases, with 14 bases spanning the gap. Germline-derived CDR1 and CDR2 are SEHNR and FQNEAQ (reference sequence). The length of the CDR3 is 15 residues.

The rearrangement uses TRBV4-3 and TRBJ1-4; 7 bases align to TRBD1. The V gene end was trimmed by 0 bases and the J gene end by 4 bases; junction bases not matched to a gene: 8. The length of the CDR3 is 17 residues. Germline lookup yields CDR1 LGHNA and CDR2 YSLEER. CDR3 region: CASSQETTGQFNEKLFF. The CDR3 DNA reads as TGCGCCAGCAGCCAAGAAACTACGGGACAGTTTAATGAAAAACTGTTTTTT.

V gene TRBV9 combines with J gene TRBJ2-7; D uncertain. The V end was cut by 2 bases, the J end by 4 bases, with 10 bases between. Germline-derived CDR1 and CDR2 are SGDLS and YYNGEE. The CDR3 totals 13 residues. The CDR3 bases are TGTGCCAGCAGCGTGACACCTACTTACGAGCAGTACTTC. It encodes CASSVTPTYEQYF. The variable domain in full, with the rest retrieved from reference TRBV9 and TRBJ2-7, is DSGVTQTPKHLITATGQRVTLRCSPRSGDLSVYWYQQSLDQGLQFLIQYYNGEERAKGNILERFSAQQFPDLHSELNLSSLELGDSALYFCASSVTPTYEQYFGPGTRLTVT.

The V gene is TRBV4-1, the J gene TRBJ2-3; D unclear. The germline gives CDR1 MGHRA, CDR2 YSYEKL. V was shortened by 1 base and J by 4 bases, with 9 bases between the two germline ends. The CDR3 runs to 14 residues. CDR3 DNA: TGCGCCAGCAGCCAAGTTTCCGATGCAGATACGCAGTATTTT. Its protein product is CASSQVSDADTQYF.

The V call is TRBV6-1, the J call TRBJ1-3; a weak D match, TRBD1 (5 bases). Trimming took off 10 bases at V and 4 bases at J, with 17 bases between the two ends. The CDR3 has 14 amino acids. Germline CDR1 reads MNHNS; CDR2 reads SASEGT. Here the CDR3 reads CATLRLGEGNTIYF. DNA for the CDR3: TGTGCCACTTTGCGGCTGGGGGAAGGAAACACCATATATTTT.

In this sample, this clone turned up a few times. The V gene is TRBV19, the J gene TRBJ1-4; tentatively, D is TRBD1 (6 bases). V was cut by 2 bases and J by 0 bases, with 13 bases left in between. Germline V CDR1 and CDR2: LNHDA, SQIVND (reference sequence). The CDR3 runs 17 residues. The CDR3 here is CASSIPHREATNEKLFF. The DNA of the CDR3 is TGTGCCAGTAGTATACCTCACAGGGAGGCAACTAATGAAAAACTGTTTTTT.